The entry that follows covers one TCR beta chain sequence. Its antigen specificity is not known. Per-base qualities were not stored, and no clone one base away is much larger. This specimen belongs to a study of beta chain features in type 1 diabetes (dated by TCRdb to between 2017 and 2018). For context, the study as a whole: Patients and healthy donors did not differ in mean age, gender distribution, total cell number or subset yield. Regulatory and stem cell-like memory subsets were isolated from only 8 patients and roughly 8 healthy donors, whereas naive and central memory subsets came from all 28 donors. The study compared TCRB repertoires of sorted circulating CD4+ T cell subsets between recently diagnosed type 1 diabetes patients and matched healthy donors. A total of roughly 98,000,000 sorted cells were examined across all samples, and RNA yield correlated strongly with the number of cells per subset.

Each donor gave one peripheral blood draw, roughly 0.11 L on average, collected into heparinised tubes. A BD FACSAria II was used to sort naive, central memory, regulatory and stem cell-like memory CD4+ T cells with a panel that included CD45RO, CCR7, CD25, CD127, CD95 and CD27. Purity was above 95% for every sorted population. PBMCs were isolated immediately by Lymphoprep density gradient centrifugation and stained directly without culture. To minimize batch effects, samples were stained and sorted in pairs, one healthy donor with one patient per experiment. General findings and caveats noted by the study authors: Only small numbers of individuals were included in the HLA sub-analyses, which left unresolved whether HLA type had any influence on TCRB rearrangement. Naive, central memory and regulatory TCRB repertoires appeared more similar among patients than among healthy donors. A moderate but significant shortening of TCRB CDR3 length was observed in type 1 diabetes patients in all four CD4+ subsets. Fewer insertions and more nucleotide deletions at VDJ recombination sites were observed in patients with type 1 diabetes, implying thymic rearrangement abnormalities. Shorter templates might be favored by PCR, yet because patient and control samples were amplified and corrected together, any such skew would affect both groups equally. Because cDNA was sequenced instead of genomic DNA, highly expressing activated cells could be over-represented, though the groups showed no difference in activation or CD3 levels.

The entire isolated RNA was reverse transcribed using the High Capacity cDNA Reverse Transcription Kit, and thus expressed TCRB transcripts were sequenced. Naive, central memory and regulatory T cell samples underwent deep immunoSEQ sequencing, averaging roughly 3.5 million total reads per sample. Sorted cells were lysed in RLT buffer, and RNA was extracted using DNase-treated RNeasy Micro or Mini kits according to cell number. Each cell subset was processed on its own to prevent cross-contamination, while patient and healthy donor samples were processed together. The immunoSEQ multiplex PCR was used to amplify TCRB sequences from cDNA, yielding 87-bp fragments that span the CDR3 region. Amplicons were sequenced on the Illumina HiSeq platform. As for how the authors treated the data: PCR bias was computationally corrected using synthetic template baselines, reads within Hamming distance 2 were collapsed, and singletons that could not be merged were discarded. Reads were aligned to IMGT to assign V, D and J genes, CDR3 length, and insertions or deletions at six rearrangement sites. Within each subset, clonotype counts were normalized to the number of sorted cells before true diversity and Gini coefficients were calculated with the tcR R package. Repertoire sharing was quantified using the overlap coefficient calculated on TCRB nucleotide sequences. TCRdb obtained this table from immuneACCESS and retained in-frame rearrangements with V and J assigned. These tables miss some clones; where compared with another copy, unresolved V genes account for less than half of the shortfall, and the remainder is unexplained. V and J calls and clone size are copied from that table; D and trimming were computed from the DNA. This sample has some 160,000 clones in its table, and roughly 9% of those were observed once. In total, the top ten clones hold 0.7% of the sample.

The material sequenced was central memory CD4+ T cells from blood. The receptor was derived from a woman in her 30s with type 1 diabetes.

In nucleotides, the sequence is TGCAGCGCCATGGGGGCGGGAGGGTTCGGCGGGGAGCTGTTTTTT. Its translation is CSAMGAGGFGGELFF. This sequence uses TRBV29-1 and TRBJ2-2; 9 nucleotides in the junction match TRBD2. The CDR3 numbers 15 residues from cysteine through phenylalanine. Only the CDR3 DNA is retained, 45 bases long and in frame from the first base. Germline trimming amounts to 7 bases on V and 7 bases on J, with 13 as the count of junction bases outside the gene matches. As encoded in the germline V gene, CDR1 is SQVTM while CDR2 is ANQGSEA.